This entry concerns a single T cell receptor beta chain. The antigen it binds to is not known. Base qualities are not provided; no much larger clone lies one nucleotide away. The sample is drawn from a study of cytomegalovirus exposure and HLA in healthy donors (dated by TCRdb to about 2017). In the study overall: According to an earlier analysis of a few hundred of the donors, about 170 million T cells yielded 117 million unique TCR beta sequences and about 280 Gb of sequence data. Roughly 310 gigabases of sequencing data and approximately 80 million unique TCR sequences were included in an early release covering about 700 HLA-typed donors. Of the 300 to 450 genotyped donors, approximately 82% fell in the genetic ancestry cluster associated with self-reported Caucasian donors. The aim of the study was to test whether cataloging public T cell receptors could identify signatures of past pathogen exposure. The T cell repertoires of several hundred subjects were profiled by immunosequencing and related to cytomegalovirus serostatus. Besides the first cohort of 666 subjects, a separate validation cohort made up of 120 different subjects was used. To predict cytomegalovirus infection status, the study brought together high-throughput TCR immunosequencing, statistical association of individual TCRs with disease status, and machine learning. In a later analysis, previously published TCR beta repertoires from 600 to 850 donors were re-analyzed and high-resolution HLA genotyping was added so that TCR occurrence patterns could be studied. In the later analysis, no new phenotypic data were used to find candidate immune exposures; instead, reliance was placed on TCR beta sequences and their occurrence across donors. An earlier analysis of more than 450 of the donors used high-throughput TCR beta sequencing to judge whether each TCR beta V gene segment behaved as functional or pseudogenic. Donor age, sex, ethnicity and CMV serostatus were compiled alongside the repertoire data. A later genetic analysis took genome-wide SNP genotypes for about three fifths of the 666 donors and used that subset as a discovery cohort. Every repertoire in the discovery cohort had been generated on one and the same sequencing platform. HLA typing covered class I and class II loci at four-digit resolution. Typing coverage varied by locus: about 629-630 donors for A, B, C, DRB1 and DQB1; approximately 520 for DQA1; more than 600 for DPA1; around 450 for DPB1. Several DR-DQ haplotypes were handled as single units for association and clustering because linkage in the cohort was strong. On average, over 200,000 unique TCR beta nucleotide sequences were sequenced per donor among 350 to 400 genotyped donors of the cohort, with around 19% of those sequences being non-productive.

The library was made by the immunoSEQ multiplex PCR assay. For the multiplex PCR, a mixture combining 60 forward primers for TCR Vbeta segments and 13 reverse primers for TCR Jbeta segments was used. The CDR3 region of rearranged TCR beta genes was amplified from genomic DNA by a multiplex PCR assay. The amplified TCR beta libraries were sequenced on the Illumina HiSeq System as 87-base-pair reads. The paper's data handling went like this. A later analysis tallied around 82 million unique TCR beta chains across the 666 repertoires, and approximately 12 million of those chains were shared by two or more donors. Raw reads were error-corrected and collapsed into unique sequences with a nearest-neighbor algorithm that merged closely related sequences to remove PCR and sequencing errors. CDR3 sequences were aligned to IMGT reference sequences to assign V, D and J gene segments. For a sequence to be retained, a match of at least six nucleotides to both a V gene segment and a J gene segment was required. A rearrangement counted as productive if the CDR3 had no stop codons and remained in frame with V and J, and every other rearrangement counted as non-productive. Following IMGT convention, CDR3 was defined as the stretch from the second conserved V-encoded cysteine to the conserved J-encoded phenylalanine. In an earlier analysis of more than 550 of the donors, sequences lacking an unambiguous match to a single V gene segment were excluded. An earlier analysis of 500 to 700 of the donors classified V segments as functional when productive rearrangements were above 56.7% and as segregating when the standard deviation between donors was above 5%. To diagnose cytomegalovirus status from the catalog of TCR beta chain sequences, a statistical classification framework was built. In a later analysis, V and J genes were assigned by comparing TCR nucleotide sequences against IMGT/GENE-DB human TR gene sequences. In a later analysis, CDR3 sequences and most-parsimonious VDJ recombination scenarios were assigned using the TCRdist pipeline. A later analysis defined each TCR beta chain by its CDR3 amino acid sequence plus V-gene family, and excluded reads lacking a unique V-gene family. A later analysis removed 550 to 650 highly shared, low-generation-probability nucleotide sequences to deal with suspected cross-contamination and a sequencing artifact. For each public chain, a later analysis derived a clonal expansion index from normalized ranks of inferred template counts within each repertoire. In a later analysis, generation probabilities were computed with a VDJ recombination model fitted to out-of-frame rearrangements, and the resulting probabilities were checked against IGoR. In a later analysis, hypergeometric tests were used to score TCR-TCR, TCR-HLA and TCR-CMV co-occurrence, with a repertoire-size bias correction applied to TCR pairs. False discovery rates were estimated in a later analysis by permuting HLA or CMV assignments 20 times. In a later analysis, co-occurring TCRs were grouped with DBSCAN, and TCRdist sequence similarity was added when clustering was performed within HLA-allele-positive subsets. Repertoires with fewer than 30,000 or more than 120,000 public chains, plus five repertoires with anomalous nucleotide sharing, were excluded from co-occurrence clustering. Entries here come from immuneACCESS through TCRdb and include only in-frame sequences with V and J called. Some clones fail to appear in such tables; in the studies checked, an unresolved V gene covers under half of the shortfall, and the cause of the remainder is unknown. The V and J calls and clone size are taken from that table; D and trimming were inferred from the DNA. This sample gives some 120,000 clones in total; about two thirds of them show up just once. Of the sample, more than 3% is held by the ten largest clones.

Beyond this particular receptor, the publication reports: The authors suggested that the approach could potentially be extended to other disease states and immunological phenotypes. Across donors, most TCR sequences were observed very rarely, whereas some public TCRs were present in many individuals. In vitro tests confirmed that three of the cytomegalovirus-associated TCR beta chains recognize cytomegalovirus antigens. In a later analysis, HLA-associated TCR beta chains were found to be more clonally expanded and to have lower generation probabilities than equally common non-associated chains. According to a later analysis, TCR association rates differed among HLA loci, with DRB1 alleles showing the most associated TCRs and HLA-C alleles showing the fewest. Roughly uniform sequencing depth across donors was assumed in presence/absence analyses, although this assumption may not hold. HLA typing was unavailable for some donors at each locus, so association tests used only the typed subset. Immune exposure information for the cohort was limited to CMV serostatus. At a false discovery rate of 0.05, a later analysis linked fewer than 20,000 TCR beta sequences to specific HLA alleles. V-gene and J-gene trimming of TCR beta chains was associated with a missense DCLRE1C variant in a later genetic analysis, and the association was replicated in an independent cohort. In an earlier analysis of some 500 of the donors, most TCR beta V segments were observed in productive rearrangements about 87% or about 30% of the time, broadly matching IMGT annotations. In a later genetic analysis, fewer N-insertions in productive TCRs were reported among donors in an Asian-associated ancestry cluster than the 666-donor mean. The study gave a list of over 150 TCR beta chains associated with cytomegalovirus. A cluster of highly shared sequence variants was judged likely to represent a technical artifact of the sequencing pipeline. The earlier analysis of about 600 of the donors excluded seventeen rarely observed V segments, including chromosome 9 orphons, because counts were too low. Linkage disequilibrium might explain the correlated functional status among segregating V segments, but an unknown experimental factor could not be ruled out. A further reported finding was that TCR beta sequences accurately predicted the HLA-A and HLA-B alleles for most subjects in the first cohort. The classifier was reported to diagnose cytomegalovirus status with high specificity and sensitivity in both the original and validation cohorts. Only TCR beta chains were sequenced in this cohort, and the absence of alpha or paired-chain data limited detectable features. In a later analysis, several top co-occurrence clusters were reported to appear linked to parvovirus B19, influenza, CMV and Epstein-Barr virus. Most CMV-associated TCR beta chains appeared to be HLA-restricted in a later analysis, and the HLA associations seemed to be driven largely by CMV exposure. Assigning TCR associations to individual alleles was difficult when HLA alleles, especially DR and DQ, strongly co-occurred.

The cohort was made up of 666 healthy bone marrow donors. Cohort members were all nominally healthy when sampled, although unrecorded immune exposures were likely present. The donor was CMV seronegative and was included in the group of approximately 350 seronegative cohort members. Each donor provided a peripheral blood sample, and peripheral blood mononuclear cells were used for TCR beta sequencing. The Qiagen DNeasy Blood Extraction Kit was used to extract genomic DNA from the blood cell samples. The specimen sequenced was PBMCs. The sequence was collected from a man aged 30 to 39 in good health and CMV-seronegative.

The DNA sequence is as follows: TGTGCCAGCAGAGGCACGCGGGGGGGGACAGATACGCAGTATTTT. This yields the protein CASRGTRGGTDTQYF. This receptor chain uses TRBV7-9 and TRBJ2-3; 9 bases in the junction line up with TRBD2. For CDR1 and CDR2, the germline V gene (reference sequence) lists SEHNR and FQNEAQ. The CDR3 goes from the cysteine to the phenylalanine over 15 residues. The retained sequence is limited to the CDR3, 45 bases, with the frame set at the first base. V is cut back by 6 bases and J by 3 bases, with 7 bases in the junction unmatched.